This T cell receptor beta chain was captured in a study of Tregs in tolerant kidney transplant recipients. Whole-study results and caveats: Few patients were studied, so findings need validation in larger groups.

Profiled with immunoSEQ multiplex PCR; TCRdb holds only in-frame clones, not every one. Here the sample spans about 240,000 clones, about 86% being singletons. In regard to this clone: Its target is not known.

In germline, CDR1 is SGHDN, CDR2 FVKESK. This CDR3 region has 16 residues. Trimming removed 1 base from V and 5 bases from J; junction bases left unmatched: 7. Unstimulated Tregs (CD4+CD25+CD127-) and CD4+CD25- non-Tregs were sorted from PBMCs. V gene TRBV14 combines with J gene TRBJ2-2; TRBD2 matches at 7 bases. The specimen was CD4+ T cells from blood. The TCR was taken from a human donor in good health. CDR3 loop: CASSQAGGSRTGELFF. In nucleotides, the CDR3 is TGTGCCAGCAGCCAAGCGGGCGGGAGTAGGACCGGGGAGCTGTTTTTT.